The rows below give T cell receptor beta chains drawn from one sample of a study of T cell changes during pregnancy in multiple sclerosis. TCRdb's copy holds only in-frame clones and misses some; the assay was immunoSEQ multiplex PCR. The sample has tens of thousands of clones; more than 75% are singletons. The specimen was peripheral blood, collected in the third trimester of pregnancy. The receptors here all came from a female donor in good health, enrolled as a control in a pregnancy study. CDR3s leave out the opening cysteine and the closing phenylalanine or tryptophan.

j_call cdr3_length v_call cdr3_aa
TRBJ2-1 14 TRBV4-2 ASSQVSAGDLNEQF
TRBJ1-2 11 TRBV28 ASSLQGVLVYT
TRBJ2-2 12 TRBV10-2 ASSGLAGVRELF
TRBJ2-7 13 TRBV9 ASSVTGTGTYEQY
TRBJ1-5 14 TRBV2 ASSPKPGGGNQPQH
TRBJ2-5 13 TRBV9 ASSVMGLPGETQY
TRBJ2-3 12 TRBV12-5 ASGSRDRGETQY
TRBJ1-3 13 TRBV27 ASRRDREAGNTIY
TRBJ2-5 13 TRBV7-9 ASSLRASHMETQY
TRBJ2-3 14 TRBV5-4 ASSANPGLNTDTQY